This T cell receptor beta chain was profiled in a study of vaccination and CD4 T cells after COVID-19. As regards this clonotype: The antigen is unknown.

The treatment: approximately 11-day PBMC culture with coronavirus spike peptide pools or control peptides (ViraFEST assay). From germline, CDR1 is SGHNT and CDR2 YENEEA. Unmatched junction bases numbered 12, after V lost 0 bases and J lost 12 bases. There are 16 residues in the CDR3. The Oncomine TCR Beta short-read assay sequenced DNA from cultured CD4+ T cells. TCRdb used MiXCR to reprocess the PCR reads, holding one entry per CDR3 protein. This table holds about 25,000 distinct CDR3 sequences, roughly 67% found once. The source material was CD4+ T cells from blood, cultured in vitro, sampled after SARS-CoV-2 vaccination. V and J are TRBV11-3 and TRBJ1-4; TRBD1 matches at 8 bases. This receptor was identified in a human donor who received a COVID-19 vaccine. CDR3 nucleotides: TGTGCCAGCAGCTTAGATGGGCGACAGGGGTCTAGAGAACTGTTTTTT. Translating it yields CASSLDGRQGSRELFF.